The sequence of this T cell receptor beta chain was determined in a study of T cells after yellow fever vaccination. Study-wide results and caveats: Although most clonotypes did not, a small share appeared in both CD4 and CD8 compartments.

TCRdb re-analysed the 5' RACE reads in MiXCR, keeping a single row per CDR3 protein. Of roughly 500,000 distinct CDR3 sequences in the sample, less than 20% are singletons; the top ten hold roughly an eighth. Looked up from germline, CDR1 is SEHNR and CDR2 is FQNEAQ (reference sequence). V lost 0 bases, J lost 1 base, and 13 bases lay in between. The CDR3 covers 16 residues. This clonotype was found a few times. What it binds is not known. The TCR sequence derives from a man aged 30 to 39 who received the YFV17D yellow fever vaccine. The J gene is TRBJ2-7, the V gene TRBV7-9, with unresolved D. Sequenced material: PBMCs, taken 15 days after the yellow fever booster vaccination. The CDR3 spells CASSLAYIPDSYEQYF. CDR3 nucleotide sequence: TGTGCCAGCAGCTTAGCGTACATCCCTGATTCCTACGAGCAGTACTTC.